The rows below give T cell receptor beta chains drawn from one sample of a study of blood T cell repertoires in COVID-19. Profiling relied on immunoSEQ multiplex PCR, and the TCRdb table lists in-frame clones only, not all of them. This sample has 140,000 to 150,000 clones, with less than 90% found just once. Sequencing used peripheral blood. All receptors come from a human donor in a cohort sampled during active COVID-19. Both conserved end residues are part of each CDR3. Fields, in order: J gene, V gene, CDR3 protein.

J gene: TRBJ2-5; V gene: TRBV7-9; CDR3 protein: CASSSRTGGQETQYF
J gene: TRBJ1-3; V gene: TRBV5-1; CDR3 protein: CASTTGTGNTIYF
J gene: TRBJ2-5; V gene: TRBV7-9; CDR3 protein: CASRVAGAETQYF
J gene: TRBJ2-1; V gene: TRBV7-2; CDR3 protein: CASIIPGTSIYNEQFF
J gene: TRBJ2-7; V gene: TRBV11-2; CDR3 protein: CASSLDGTGRGMGYEQYF
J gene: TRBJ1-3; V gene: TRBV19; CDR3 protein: CASSPTGPGNTIYF
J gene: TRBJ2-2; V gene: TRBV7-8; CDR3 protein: CASSLSAGAVSGELFF
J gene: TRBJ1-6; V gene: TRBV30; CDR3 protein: CAWSLPSRSSPLHF
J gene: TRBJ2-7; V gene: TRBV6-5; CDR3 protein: CASSRRDTYYEQYF
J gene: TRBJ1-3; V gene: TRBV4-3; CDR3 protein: CASGTGEAGNTIYF
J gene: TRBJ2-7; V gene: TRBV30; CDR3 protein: CAWRRGPLTYEQYF
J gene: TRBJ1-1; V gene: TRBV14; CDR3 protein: CASSSWGGTEAFF
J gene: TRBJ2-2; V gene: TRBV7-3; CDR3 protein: CASSLSGITGELFF
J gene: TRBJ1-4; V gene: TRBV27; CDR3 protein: CASSRTGGGYEKLFF
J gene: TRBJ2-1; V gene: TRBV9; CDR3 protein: CASNVGPSLGGEQFF
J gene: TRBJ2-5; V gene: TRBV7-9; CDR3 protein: CASSRGGEGGETQYF
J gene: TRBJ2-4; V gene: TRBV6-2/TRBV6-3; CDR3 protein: CASSSGGAKNIQYF
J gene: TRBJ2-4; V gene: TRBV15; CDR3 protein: CATSRTGTSGGKNIQYF
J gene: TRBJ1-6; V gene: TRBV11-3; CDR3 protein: CASSEEGAALHF